This section outlines one T cell receptor beta chain sequence together with its context. Its antigen is undetermined. The method was immunoSEQ multiplex PCR; TCRdb's version includes in-frame clones alone and lacks a portion of them. The table has 450,000 to 550,000 clones, 80% to 90% seen once. These data are taken from a study of Ad26.COV2.S vaccination and SARS-CoV-2 variants. Overall study findings and caveats: The TCR breadth and depth analyses may have produced an underestimate of total T cell responses.

Documented treatment: 15 to 20 received Ad26.COV2.S at low or high dose, single or two shots; roughly five received placebo; per-sample allocation not given. Sampling was done on day 63 after the first vaccine or placebo injection. Sequences were derived from peripheral blood, sampled in a trial of Ad26.COV2.S vaccine versus placebo. This receptor was identified in a person aged 18-65 years who received the Ad26.COV2.S COVID-19 vaccine or a placebo.

CDR3: CASRGTSEIGLFPDTQYF. In nucleotides, the CDR3 is TGTGCCAGTAGAGGGACTAGCGAGATAGGGTTGTTTCCAGATACGCAGTATTTT. This chain uses TRBV19 with TRBJ2-3; 10 bases align to TRBD2. There are 18 residues in the CDR3. V lost 6 bases to trimming and J lost 4 bases; unmatched junction nucleotides: 16. CDR1 and CDR2 from the germline V gene are LNHDA and SQIVND (reference sequence).